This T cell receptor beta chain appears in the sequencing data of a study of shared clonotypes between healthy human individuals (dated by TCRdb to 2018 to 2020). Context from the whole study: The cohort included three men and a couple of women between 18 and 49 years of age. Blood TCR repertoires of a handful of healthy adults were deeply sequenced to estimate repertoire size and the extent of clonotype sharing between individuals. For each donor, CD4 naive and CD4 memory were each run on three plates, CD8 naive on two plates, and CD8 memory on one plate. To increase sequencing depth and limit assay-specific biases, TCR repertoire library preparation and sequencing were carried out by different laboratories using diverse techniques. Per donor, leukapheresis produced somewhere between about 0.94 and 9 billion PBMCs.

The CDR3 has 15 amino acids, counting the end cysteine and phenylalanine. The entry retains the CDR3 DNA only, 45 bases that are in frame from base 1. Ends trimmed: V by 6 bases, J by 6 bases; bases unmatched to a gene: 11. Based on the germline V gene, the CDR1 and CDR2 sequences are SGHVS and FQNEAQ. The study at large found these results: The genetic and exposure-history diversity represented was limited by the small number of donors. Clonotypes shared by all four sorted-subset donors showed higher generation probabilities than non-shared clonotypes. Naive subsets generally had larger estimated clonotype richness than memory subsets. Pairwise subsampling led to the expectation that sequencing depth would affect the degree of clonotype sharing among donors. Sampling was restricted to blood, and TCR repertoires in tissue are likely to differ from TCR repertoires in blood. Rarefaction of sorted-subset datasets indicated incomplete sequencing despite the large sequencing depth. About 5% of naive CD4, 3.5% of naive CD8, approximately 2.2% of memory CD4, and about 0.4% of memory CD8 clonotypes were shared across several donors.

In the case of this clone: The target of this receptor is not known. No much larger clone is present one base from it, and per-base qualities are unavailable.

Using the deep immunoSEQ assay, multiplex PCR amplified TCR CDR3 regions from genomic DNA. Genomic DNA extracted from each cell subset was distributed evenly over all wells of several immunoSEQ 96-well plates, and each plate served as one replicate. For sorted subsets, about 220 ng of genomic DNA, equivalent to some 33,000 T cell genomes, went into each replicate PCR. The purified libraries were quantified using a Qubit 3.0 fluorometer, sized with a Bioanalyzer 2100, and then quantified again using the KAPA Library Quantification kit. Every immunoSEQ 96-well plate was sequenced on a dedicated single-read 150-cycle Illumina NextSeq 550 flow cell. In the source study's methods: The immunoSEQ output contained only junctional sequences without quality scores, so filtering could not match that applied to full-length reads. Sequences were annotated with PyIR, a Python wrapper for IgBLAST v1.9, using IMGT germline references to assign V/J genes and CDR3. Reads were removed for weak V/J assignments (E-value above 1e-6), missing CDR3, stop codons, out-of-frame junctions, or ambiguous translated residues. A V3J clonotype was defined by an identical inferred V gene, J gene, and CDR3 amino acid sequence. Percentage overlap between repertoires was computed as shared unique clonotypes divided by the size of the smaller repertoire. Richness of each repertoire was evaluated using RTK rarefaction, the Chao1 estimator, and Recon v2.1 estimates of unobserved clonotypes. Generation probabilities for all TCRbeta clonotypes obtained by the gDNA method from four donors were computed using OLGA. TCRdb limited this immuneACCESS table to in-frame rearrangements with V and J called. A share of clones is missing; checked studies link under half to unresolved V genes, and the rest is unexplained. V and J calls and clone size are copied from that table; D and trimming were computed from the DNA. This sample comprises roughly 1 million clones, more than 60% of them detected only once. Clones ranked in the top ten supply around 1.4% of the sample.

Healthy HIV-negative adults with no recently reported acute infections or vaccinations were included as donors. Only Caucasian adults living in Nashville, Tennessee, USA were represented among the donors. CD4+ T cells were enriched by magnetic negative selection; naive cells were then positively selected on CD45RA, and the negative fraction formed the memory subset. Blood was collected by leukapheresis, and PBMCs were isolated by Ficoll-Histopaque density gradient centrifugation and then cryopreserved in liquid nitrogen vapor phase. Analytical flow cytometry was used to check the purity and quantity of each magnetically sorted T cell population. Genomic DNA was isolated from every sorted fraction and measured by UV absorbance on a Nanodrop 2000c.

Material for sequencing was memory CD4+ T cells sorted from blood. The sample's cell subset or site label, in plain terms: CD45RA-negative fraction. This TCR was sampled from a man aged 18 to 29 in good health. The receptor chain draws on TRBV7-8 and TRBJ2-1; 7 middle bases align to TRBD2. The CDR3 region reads CASSLSGDRSNEQFF. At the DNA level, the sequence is TGTGCCAGCAGTCTCAGCGGGGATCGCTCCAATGAGCAGTTCTTC.